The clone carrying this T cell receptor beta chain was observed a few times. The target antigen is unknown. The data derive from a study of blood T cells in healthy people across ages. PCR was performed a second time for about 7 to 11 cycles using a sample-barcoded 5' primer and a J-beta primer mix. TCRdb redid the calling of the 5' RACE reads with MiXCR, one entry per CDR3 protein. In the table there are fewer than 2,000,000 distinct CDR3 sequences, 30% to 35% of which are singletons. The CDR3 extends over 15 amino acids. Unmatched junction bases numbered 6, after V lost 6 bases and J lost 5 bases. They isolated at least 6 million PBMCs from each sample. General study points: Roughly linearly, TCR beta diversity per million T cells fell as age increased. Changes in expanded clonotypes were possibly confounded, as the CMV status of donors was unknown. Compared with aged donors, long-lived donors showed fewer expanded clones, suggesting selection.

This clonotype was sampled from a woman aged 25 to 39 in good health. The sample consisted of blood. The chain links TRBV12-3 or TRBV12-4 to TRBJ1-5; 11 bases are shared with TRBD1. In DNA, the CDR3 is TGTGCCAGCAGCCGGACAGGGGGCAACGATCAGCCCCAGCATTTT. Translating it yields CASSRTGGNDQPQHF.